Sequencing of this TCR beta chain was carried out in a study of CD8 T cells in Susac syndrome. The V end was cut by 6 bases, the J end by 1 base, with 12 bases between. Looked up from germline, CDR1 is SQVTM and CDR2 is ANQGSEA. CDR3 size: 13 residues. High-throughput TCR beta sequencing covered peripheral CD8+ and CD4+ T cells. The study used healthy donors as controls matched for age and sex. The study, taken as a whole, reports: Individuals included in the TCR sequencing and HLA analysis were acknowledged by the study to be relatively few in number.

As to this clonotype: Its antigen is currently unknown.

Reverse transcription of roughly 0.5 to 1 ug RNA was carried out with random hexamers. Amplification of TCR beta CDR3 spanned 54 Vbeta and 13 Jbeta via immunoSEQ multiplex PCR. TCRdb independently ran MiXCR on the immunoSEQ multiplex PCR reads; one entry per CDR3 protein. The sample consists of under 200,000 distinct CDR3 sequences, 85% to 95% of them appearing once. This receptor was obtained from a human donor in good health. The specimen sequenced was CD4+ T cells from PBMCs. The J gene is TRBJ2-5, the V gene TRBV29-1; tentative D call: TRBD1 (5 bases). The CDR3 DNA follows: TGCAGCGTCACCACAGGCCCCCAAGAGACCCAGTACTTC. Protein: CSVTTGPQETQYF. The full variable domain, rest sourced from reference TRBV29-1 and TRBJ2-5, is SAVISQKPSRDICQRGTSLTIQCQVDSQVTMMFWYRQQPGQSLTLIATANQGSEATYESGFVIDKFPISRPNLTFSTLTVSNMSPEDSSIYLCSVTTGPQETQYFGPGTRLLVL.